The clone carrying this T cell receptor beta chain was observed a single time. This entry comes from a study of blood T cell repertoires in COVID-19. The CDR3 is 14 residues long. Trimming shortened V by 3 bases and J by 10 bases, and 14 bases separated the two germline ends. From germline, CDR1 is SGHRS and CDR2 YFSETQ. The assay was immunoSEQ multiplex PCR, and TCRdb's table has in-frame clones only and misses some. The table has approximately 320,000 clones, roughly 90% seen once. The sequence derives from a young woman who had recovered from COVID-19. The source material was PBMCs or T cells enriched from blood (not recorded which). The gene calls are TRBV5-1 and TRBJ1-6; no clear D. CDR3 amino acids: CASSSEGPQSPLHF. The CDR3 nucleotides are TGCGCCAGCAGCTCCGAGGGCCCACAATCACCCCTCCACTTT. The complete variable domain, with remaining parts taken from reference TRBV5-1 and TRBJ1-6, reads KAGVTQTPRYLIKTRGQQVTLSCSPISGHRSVSWYQQTPGQGLQFLFEYFSETQRNKGNFPGRFSGRQFSNSRSEMNVSTLELGDSALYLCASSSEGPQSPLHFGNGTRLTVT.